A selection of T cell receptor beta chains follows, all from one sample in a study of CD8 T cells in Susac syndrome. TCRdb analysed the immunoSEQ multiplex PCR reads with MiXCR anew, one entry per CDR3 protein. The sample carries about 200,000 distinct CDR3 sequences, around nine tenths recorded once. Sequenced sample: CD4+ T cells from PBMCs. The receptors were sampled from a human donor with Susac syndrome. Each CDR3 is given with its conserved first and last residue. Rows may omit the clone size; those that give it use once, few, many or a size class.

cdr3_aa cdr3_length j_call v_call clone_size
CSVYSGTVNTEAFF 14 TRBJ1-1 TRBV29-1 .
CASSQDLEQFF 11 TRBJ2-1 TRBV3-1 .
CASSETGGDPYADTQYF 17 TRBJ2-3 TRBV2 once
CASRNSGEMNTEAFF 15 TRBJ1-1 TRBV19 .
CSVTKPRGNTEAFF 14 TRBJ1-1 TRBV20-1 .
CASSITSGGASSYEQYF 17 TRBJ2-7 TRBV12-3/TRBV12-4 .
CASSQDQGSYNEQFF 15 TRBJ2-1 TRBV3-1 .
CASTTARVRDQPQHF 15 TRBJ1-5 TRBV19 .
CASSLVQSSYNEQFF 15 TRBJ2-1 TRBV5-1 .
CASSRSGSGNIQYF 14 TRBJ2-4 TRBV7-9 .
CASSQEQANTEAFF 14 TRBJ1-1 TRBV3-1 .
CASSPDRGKGNQPQHF 16 TRBJ1-5 TRBV27 .
CASGSLNTEAFF 12 TRBJ1-1 TRBV28 .
CASSLRLAGAHEQYF 15 TRBJ2-7 TRBV25-1 .
CSVISPPQGGDTQYF 15 TRBJ2-3 TRBV29-1 .
CASTKPGPIYNEQFF 15 TRBJ2-1 TRBV6-1 .
CATSRDPKGRGLSYTF 16 TRBJ1-2 TRBV15 .
CASSQDFGQADNYGYTF 17 TRBJ1-2 TRBV4-2 .
CASSGEATYNEQFF 14 TRBJ2-1 TRBV9 .
CAISVEGYNEQFF 13 TRBJ2-1 TRBV10-3 .
CASSPPAGHGYTF 13 TRBJ1-2 TRBV9 .
CASSPTGFHEQYF 13 TRBJ2-7 TRBV11-3 .
CASNSDSVLYEQYF 14 TRBJ2-7 TRBV7-9 .
CSVEAGGHTDTQYF 14 TRBJ2-3 TRBV29-1 .